This TCR beta chain was sequenced for a study of control samples from healthy donors and cancer patients. From germline, CDR1 is MNHEY and CDR2 SMNVEV (reference sequence). This CDR3 is 19 amino acids long. Trimming cost V 3 bases and J 4 bases, with 27 bases left between them. Sequencing was performed with immunoSEQ multiplex PCR; in TCRdb, only in-frame clones are kept and a portion is missing. The data contain 95,000 to 130,000 clones, roughly 92% of them singletons. This chain uses TRBV27 with TRBJ1-2, with D perhaps matching TRBD1 (6 bases). Sequencing was performed on blood. The sequence was collected from a man under 40 in good health. CDR3 region: CASSFPDRTSRRVSYGYTF. The CDR3 bases are TGTGCCAGCAGTTTCCCCGACAGGACTAGTCGTAGGGTGAGCTATGGCTACACCTTC.